This T cell receptor beta chain was found in a study of blood T cell repertoires in COVID-19. Background on the study: Nucleic acid was either cDNA or gDNA, and it came from T cells, B-cell-depleted T cells, or PBMCs.

This clone came up once. Germline CDR1 is MDHEN and CDR2 is SYDVKM. V gave up 3 bases and J gave up 4 bases, with 13 bases separating them. The CDR3 extends over 14 amino acids. Some clones are missing from TCRdb's copy, which holds only in-frame ones; the method was immunoSEQ multiplex PCR. In the table there are 250,000 to 350,000 clones, 90% of which are singletons. Sample: peripheral blood. The V call is TRBV28, the J call TRBJ2-7; the D gene is possibly TRBD2 (6 bases). The receptor's source is a woman aged 25-40 years with COVID-19, enrolled during active disease. The CDR3 spells CASSLDGRVYEQYF. The DNA of the CDR3 is TGTGCCAGCAGTTTGGACGGGAGAGTATACGAGCAGTACTTC.